One and the same sample provided the 27 T cell receptor beta chains below, sequenced in a study of metastatic and nonmetastatic thyroid tumors. MiXCR was used by TCRdb to re-call the PCR reads. This table has about 24,000 clones, under 30% appearing once. No treatment had been given to any patient before thyroid surgery. Material for sequencing was tumor tissue. Receptor source: a male donor with papillary thyroid cancer or a benign thyroid nodule (not recorded which). Some clones in this sample may be carry-over from other donors' samples.

This clone was observed at least ten times. The chain is built from TRBV6-1 and TRBJ2-1; D may match TRBD1 or TRBD2 (5 bases each). Germline CDR1 reads MNHNS; CDR2 reads SASEGT. V was shortened by 5 bases and J by 9 bases, with 26 bases between the two germline ends. The CDR3 has 17 residues. CDR3 bases: TGTGCCAGCAGTCAAGAACCTTTAATTGTTCCAGGGAGTGAGCAGTTCTTC. Protein: CASSQEPLIVPGSEQFF.

This clone was picked up a small number of times. A junction end diverges from the germline sequence, so it may reflect a read error. The V and J genes are TRBV24-1 and TRBJ1-5; D call uncertain. CDR1 and CDR2 from the germline V gene are KGHDR and SFDVKD. There are 14 residues in the CDR3. CDR3 DNA: TGTGCCACCAGTGACGAGGACGTCAATCAGCCCCGGCATTTT. Translation: CATSDEDVNQPRHF.

About this clone itself: This may be a read error, as it is one base from a much larger clone. The genes are TRBV10-2 and TRBJ2-2; D not certain. V lost 8 bases and J 7 bases, leaving 14 bases between the germline ends. The CDR3 runs to 13 residues. Germline CDR1 reads WSHSY; CDR2 reads SAAADI. The CDR3 spells CASLATPSGELFF. The CDR3 DNA reads TGCGCCAGCCTGGCCACCCCTAGCGGGGAGCTGTTTTTT.

V gene TRBV6-1 combines with J gene TRBJ2-7; 7 bases map to TRBD2. The junction had 3 bases not matched to a gene; V was cut back by 2 bases and J by 2 bases. This CDR3 is built from 14 residues. CDR1 is MNHNS, CDR2 SASEGT, per germline. This CDR3 reads CASSEIGLAYEQYF. In nucleotides, the CDR3 is TGTGCCAGCAGTGAAATCGGACTAGCCTACGAGCAGTACTTC.

This clone was picked up many times. DNA for the CDR3: TGCGCCAGCAGCTTAGGGACAGGTTTTGAAAAACTGTTTTTT. Residues: CASSLGTGFEKLFF. V gene TRBV5-1 combines with J gene TRBJ1-4; 8 positions match TRBD1. Germline V gives CDR1 SGHRS, CDR2 YFSETQ. J lost 7 bases, V lost 2 bases, and 4 bases had no gene match. The CDR3 runs to 14 residues.

By proportion, this clone is medium-sized (0.01 to 0.1%). The chain combines TRBV10-1 with TRBJ1-5; D not certain. The CDR3 is made up of 11 amino acids. The V end lost 8 bases, the J end lost 5 bases, and 7 bases lay between the germline ends. Looked up from germline, CDR1 is WNHNN and CDR2 is SYGVQD (reference sequence). Here the CDR3 reads CASEPDQPQHF. CDR3 bases: TGCGCCAGCGAGCCGGATCAGCCCCAGCATTTT.

This clone has just a few counts. V usage is TRBV28 and J usage is TRBJ2-7; D unresolved. The CDR3 is 13 residues long. The V end lost 4 bases, the J end lost 2 bases, and 9 bases lay between the germline ends. The germline V gene encodes CDR1 MDHEN and CDR2 SYDVKM. CDR3 nucleotide sequence: TGTGCCAGCAGTTCCAGCTCCGCCTACGAGCAGTACTTC. Translating it yields CASSSSSAYEQYF.

The chain employs TRBV6-1 and TRBJ1-2; D is perhaps TRBD1 (6 bases). There are 15 residues in the CDR3. Germline lookup yields CDR1 MNHNS and CDR2 SASEGT. Trimming took off 6 bases at V and 9 bases at J, with 23 bases between the two ends. The DNA for the CDR3 is TGTGCCAGCAGCACCTCGACAGGCGGGCTTTATTGCTACACCTTC. It specifies CASSTSTGGLYCYTF.

This clone has ten or more counts. The chain carries TRBV6-4 and TRBJ2-2; the D is unclear. Germline lookup yields CDR1 MRHNA and CDR2 SNTAGT. This CDR3 spans 14 amino acids. V was cut by 8 bases and J by 3 bases, with 13 bases left in between. The CDR3 DNA reads as TGTGCCAGCCGAGCCAGCGATGACACCGGGGAGCTGTTTTTT. It is translated as CASRASDDTGELFF.

This clone was counted ten times or more. The genes are TRBV5-1 and TRBJ1-5, with D possibly matching TRBD1 (6 bases). The CDR3 loop spans 13 amino acids. V lost 4 bases, J lost 6 bases, and 11 bases lay in between. Germline V gene data show CDR1 as SGHRS and CDR2 as YFSETQ. DNA of the CDR3: TGCGCCAGCAGCGAACAGGGTAGTCAGCCCCAGCATTTT. This codes for CASSEQGSQPQHF.

This clone was seen repeatedly, ten times or more. The chain recombines TRBV20-1 with TRBJ2-7; the D gene is possibly TRBD1 (5 bases). Germline CDR1 DFQATT, CDR2 SNEGSKA (reference sequence). Trimming left V 0 bases short and J 3 bases short, with 9 bases between. The CDR3 runs 13 residues. CDR3 sequence: CSAREAGNYEQYF. The CDR3 bases are TGCAGTGCTAGAGAAGCAGGGAACTACGAGCAGTACTTC.

This clone was observed a few times. The CDR3 DNA follows: TGCGCCAGCAGTCCCACCAACACTGAAGCTTTCTTT. Encoded protein: CASSPTNTEAFF. This rearrangement joins TRBV10-2 to TRBJ1-1; D not resolved. The germline V gene encodes CDR1 WSHSY and CDR2 SAAADI. The CDR3 loop spans 12 amino acids. Trimming removed 5 bases from V and 2 bases from J, with 6 bases in between.

By share of the sample, this clone is medium-sized (0.01 to 0.1%). The chain couples TRBV27 to TRBJ2-7; 7 bases line up with TRBD1. The germline CDR1 and CDR2 sequences are MNHEY and SMNVEV (reference sequence). The CDR3 runs to 15 residues. V lost 3 bases to trimming and J lost 5 bases; unmatched junction nucleotides: 10. The CDR3 protein is CASSFVDRVNDEQYF. The CDR3 region has the DNA TGTGCCAGCAGTTTCGTTGACAGGGTTAACGACGAGCAGTACTTC.

This chain joins TRBV6-5 and TRBJ2-7; D is unclear. This CDR3 is 14 amino acids long. Germline V gives CDR1 MNHEY, CDR2 SVGAGI. V lost 0 bases and J 6 bases, leaving 12 bases between the germline ends. CDR3 in amino acids: CASSYSGVPSEQYF. CDR3 nucleotide sequence: TGTGCCAGCAGTTACTCTGGGGTCCCCAGCGAGCAGTACTTC.

This clone was observed at least ten times. This chain connects TRBV11-2 to TRBJ2-3; 12 positions agree with TRBD2. CDR1 and CDR2 (germline): SGHAT, FQNNGV. The CDR3 runs 15 residues. V was pared by 4 bases and J by 2 bases, with 1 base of the junction left unmatched. Here the CDR3 reads CASSWTSGNTDTQYF. The CDR3 DNA follows: TGTGCCAGCAGCTGGACTAGCGGGAACACAGATACGCAGTATTTT.

By share of the sample, this clone is medium-sized (0.01 to 0.1%). V and J are TRBV20-1 and TRBJ2-7, with a tentative D call TRBD2 (6 bases). The CDR3 contains 13 residues. CDR1 is DFQATT, CDR2 SNEGSKA, per germline (reference sequence). V was clipped by 2 bases and J by 2 bases, with 10 bases between them. The CDR3, as DNA: TGCAGTGCTAGAAAAGCGGGCACCTACGAGCAGTACTTC. This codes for CSARKAGTYEQYF.

This clone was recorded many times. This CDR3 is also generated by other DNA sequences in the sample. This chain links TRBV20-1 with TRBJ2-3; 7 nucleotides agree with TRBD1. Unmatched junction bases numbered 8, after V lost 5 bases and J lost 9 bases. The CDR3 is 12 amino acids. Germline V gives CDR1 DFQATT, CDR2 SNEGSKA (reference sequence). CDR3 nucleotides: TGCAGTGCTCTCGTGACAGGGAAGACGCAGTATTTT. Translation: CSALVTGKTQYF.

This clone was picked up one time. Since the CDR3 does not end with the conserved phenylalanine or tryptophan, this likely comes from a read error. The chain couples TRBV13 to TRBJ1-2; no definite D call. The V and J ends lost 5 bases and 8 bases respectively, with 21 bases between them. There are 15 residues in the CDR3. Looked up from germline, CDR1 is PRHDT and CDR2 is FYEKMQ (reference sequence). The CDR3 coding sequence is TGTGCCAGCAGCCCAACCTGGGGTATCGGAGAGGGCTACACCTTA. Residues: CASSPTWGIGEGYTL.

In this sample, this clone turned up many times. This sample also contains other DNA sequences that code for the same CDR3. This chain joins TRBV10-1 and TRBJ1-1, with TRBD1 matching 9 bases. CDR3 length: 16 amino acids. Trimming cost V 0 bases and J 4 bases; bases outside gene matches: 6. The germline gives CDR1 WNHNN, CDR2 SYGVQD (reference sequence). CDR3 in DNA: TGCGCCAGCAGTGAGTCGTTCGGGACAGGGCCCACTGAAGCTTTCTTT. This gives the protein CASSESFGTGPTEAFF.

This clone was recorded many times. The rearrangement joins TRBV9 to TRBJ2-7; tentative D call: TRBD2 (6 bases). This CDR3 region has 15 residues. Looked up from germline, CDR1 is SGDLS and CDR2 is YYNGEE. The ends were cut back, 0 bases at V and 2 bases at J, with 12 bases in the middle. The CDR3 DNA reads TGTGCCAGCAGCGTAGAGAGTAGCGGTACCTACGAGCAGTACTTC. Its protein is CASSVESSGTYEQYF.

This clone is medium-sized in the sample. The J gene is TRBJ1-2, the V gene TRBV7-2; no definite D call. The CDR3 spans 14 residues. Trimming took 1 base from V and 8 from J, leaving 14 bases between them. Germline V gene lookup returns CDR1 SGHTA and CDR2 FQGNSA. This chain's CDR3 is CASSLVGEAGGYTF. The CDR3, as DNA: TGTGCCAGCAGCTTAGTTGGGGAGGCGGGGGGCTACACCTTC.

Points on this clone: The conserved final phenylalanine or tryptophan is absent from the CDR3, which likely points to a read error. No DNA is shown, since the ends of the CDR3 on it are uncertain; the CDR3 is the one TCRdb lists. The chain couples TRBV10-3 to TRBJ2-1; the D call in the table, TRBD1, was not verified against the DNA. The CDR3 sequence runs 14 residues, both termini included. Germline CDR1 ENHRY, CDR2 SYGVKD. The CDR3 loop is CAISGRGGADEQFL.

This clone was seen repeatedly, ten times or more. Different DNA sequences within this sample yield the same CDR3. The gene calls are TRBV25-1 and TRBJ2-6; 9 nucleotides match TRBD1. Trimming cost V 8 bases and J 4 bases; bases outside gene matches: 6. CDR3 length: 15 amino acids. Germline CDR1 reads MGHDK; CDR2 reads SYGVNS. In DNA form, the CDR3 reads TGTGCCAGCGGCTACAGGGGGCCAGGGGCCAACGTCCTGACTTTC. This gives the protein CASGYRGPGANVLTF.

This clone was detected ten times or more. The chain has TRBV5-6 and TRBJ1-1, with unresolved D. CDR1 and CDR2 from the germline V gene are SGHDT and YYEEEE. There are 16 residues in the CDR3. V lost 2 bases, J lost 0 bases, and 14 bases lay in between. The chain's CDR3 is CASSFGAPPMNTEAFF. The DNA for the CDR3 is TGTGCCAGCAGCTTTGGAGCGCCCCCCATGAACACTGAAGCTTTCTTT.

For this clone: Given a much more abundant clone one base away, this may be a read error. Additional DNA sequences in this sample encode the identical CDR3. This chain joins TRBV4-1 and TRBJ2-1; TRBD2 agrees at 7 bases. With 3 bases clipped from V and 12 bases from J, the junction kept 17 bases outside the gene matches. This CDR3 is built from 16 residues. Per the germline V gene, CDR1 is MGHRA and CDR2 is YSYEKL. The CDR3 reads CASSQLGGVDGTVQFF. The CDR3 DNA reads as TGCGCCAGCAGCCAGTTGGGGGGGGTTGACGGGACTGTGCAGTTCTTC.

Comments on this clone: At one of its ends the junction is not consistent with the germline gene, which may arise from a read error. The rearrangement uses TRBV7-2 and TRBJ2-5; D is unclear. Per the germline V gene, CDR1 is SGHTA and CDR2 is FQGNSA. The CDR3 is 13 amino acids. CDR3 region: CSSRDTGWETQYF. In DNA form, the CDR3 reads TGTTCCAGCAGAGATACCGGGTGGGAGACCCAGTACTTC.

This clone was seen ten or more times. The chain couples TRBV14 to TRBJ2-7, with 9 positions matching TRBD1. V trimming: 3 bases; J trimming: 4 bases; junction bases outside the gene matches: 4. Looked up from germline, CDR1 is SGHDN and CDR2 is FVKESK. The CDR3 runs 14 residues. CDR3 protein: CASSQTGGGYEQYF. CDR3 DNA: TGTGCCAGCAGCCAGACAGGGGGGGGATACGAGCAGTACTTC.